This T cell receptor (beta chain) is drawn from a study of T cell changes during pregnancy in multiple sclerosis. V lost 4 bases, J lost 10 bases, and 7 bases stayed unmatched. CDR3 size: 13 residues. Germline V gene lookup returns CDR1 MNHNS and CDR2 SASEGT. Clones were read by immunoSEQ multiplex PCR, and TCRdb kept only the in-frame ones, dropping some. This sample yields 65,000 or so clones, of which about 90% are seen a single time; approximately 2.3% belongs to the top ten. The input for sequencing was peripheral blood, taken in the second trimester of pregnancy. This TCR came from a female donor in good health, enrolled as a control in a pregnancy study. This rearrangement joins TRBV6-1 to TRBJ1-1, with 9 nucleotides matching TRBD1. CDR3 in amino acids: CASSGGQGLGAFF. CDR3 bases: TGTGCCAGCAGTGGGGGACAGGGATTGGGAGCTTTCTTT.